This T cell receptor beta chain comes out of a study of blood T cell repertoires in COVID-19. Study overall: The origin of the acute and convalescent COVID-19 samples was the United States, Italy and Spain. T cells, B-cell-depleted T cells, or PBMCs supplied cDNA or gDNA.

Seattle enrolled patients during active infection and tracked them longitudinally. Authors' analysis steps: It was from reference gene primer amplification that nucleated cell counts were estimated. Profiled with immunoSEQ multiplex PCR; TCRdb holds only in-frame clones, not every one. V and J calls plus clone size are reproduced from that table; the DNA served to infer D and trimming. This sample has 200,000 to 300,000 clones, with around 84% found just once. The V gene's germline CDR1 is KGHSH and CDR2 LQKENI. The V segment lost 4 bases and the J segment 10 bases; nucleotides outside the gene matches: 4. CDR3 size: 14 residues.

The specimen was peripheral blood. The receptor's source is an older woman with COVID-19, enrolled during active disease. The chain links TRBV18 to TRBJ2-1, with 13 bases that match TRBD2. The CDR3 loop is CASSQTSGRAEQFF. The DNA of the CDR3 is TGTGCCAGCTCACAAACTAGCGGGAGGGCCGAGCAGTTCTTC.